A selection of T cell receptor beta chains follows, all from one sample in a study of CD8+CD57+ T cells in acquired aplastic anemia. TCRdb re-analysed the reads in MiXCR, keeping a single row per CDR3 protein. The sample gives 450,000 to 600,000 distinct CDR3 sequences, about a third of which show up once; 0.8% to 0.85% is in the top ten. Sequencing was carried out using sorted CD4+, CD8+, or CD8+CD57+ T cells (not recorded which) from PBMCs. The receptors here all came from a human donor with aplastic anemia. Each CDR3 is given with its conserved first and last residue. D genes are given only for firm matches. Where a row states a size, it is once, few, many or the class of an expanded clone; other rows omit it.

clone_size j_call d_call v_call cdr3_nt cdr3_aa
few TRBJ1-6 - TRBV30 TGTGCCTGGAAGCCAACCAATAATTCACCCCTCCACTTT CAWKPTNNSPLHF
- TRBJ1-1 TRBD1 TRBV24-1 TGTGCCACCAGTGGGACAGGGCAGAACACTGAAGCTTTCTTT CATSGTGQNTEAFF
- TRBJ1-2 - TRBV25-1 TGTGCCAGCTTAGATCGCGGCGGCGGTCATGGCTACACCTTC CASLDRGGGHGYTF
many TRBJ2-6 - TRBV24-1 TGTGCCACCAGTGATTTGTCGGGAGCTGGGGCCAACGTCCTGACTTTC CATSDLSGAGANVLTF
- TRBJ1-2 - TRBV2 TGTGCCAGCAGACCCCCGGACTACGGCTACACCTTC CASRPPDYGYTF
many TRBJ2-7 - TRBV12-3/TRBV12-4 TGTGCCAGCAGTTACCGTTACGAGCAGTACTTC CASSYRYEQYF
many TRBJ2-2 - TRBV2 TGTGCCAGCAGTGAAATGAGAGATATAGTTGGGGAGCTGTTTTTT CASSEMRDIVGELFF
- TRBJ2-3 - TRBV6-2/TRBV6-3 TGTGCCACGAAGGACAGAGACCACACAGATACGCAGTATTTT CATKDRDHTDTQYF
many TRBJ1-2 - TRBV19 TGTGCCAGTAGTACCACACAGACGACAGACGGCTACACCTTC CASSTTQTTDGYTF
once TRBJ2-1 - TRBV20-1 TGCAGCCAGCCTCCTGGCGGGCGCTACAATGAGCAGTTCTTC CSQPPGGRYNEQFF
- TRBJ2-5 - TRBV14 TGTGCCAGCAGCTTGTCAGAGCGGGAGACCCAGTACTTC CASSLSERETQYF
few TRBJ1-2 - TRBV29-1 TGCAGCGTTGAGCGGGGAGCTCCTACCTTC CSVERGAPTF
- TRBJ1-4 TRBD1 TRBV19 TGTGCCAGTAGCCCGGGACAGGGGCCTGCAACTAATGAAAAACTGTTTTTT CASSPGQGPATNEKLFF
- TRBJ1-6 - TRBV25-1 TGTGCCAGCAGCCCGCCCCGACTCGGGTATTCACCCCTCCACTTT CASSPPRLGYSPLHF
many TRBJ1-2 - TRBV7-9 TGTGCCAGCAGCTTACAGACAGGCAGCTCCTACACCTTC CASSLQTGSSYTF
- TRBJ1-4 - TRBV6-1 TGTGCCAGCAGAGGAGAGGGACAACAATTAGGGAGTGAAAAACTGTTTTTT CASRGEGQQLGSEKLFF